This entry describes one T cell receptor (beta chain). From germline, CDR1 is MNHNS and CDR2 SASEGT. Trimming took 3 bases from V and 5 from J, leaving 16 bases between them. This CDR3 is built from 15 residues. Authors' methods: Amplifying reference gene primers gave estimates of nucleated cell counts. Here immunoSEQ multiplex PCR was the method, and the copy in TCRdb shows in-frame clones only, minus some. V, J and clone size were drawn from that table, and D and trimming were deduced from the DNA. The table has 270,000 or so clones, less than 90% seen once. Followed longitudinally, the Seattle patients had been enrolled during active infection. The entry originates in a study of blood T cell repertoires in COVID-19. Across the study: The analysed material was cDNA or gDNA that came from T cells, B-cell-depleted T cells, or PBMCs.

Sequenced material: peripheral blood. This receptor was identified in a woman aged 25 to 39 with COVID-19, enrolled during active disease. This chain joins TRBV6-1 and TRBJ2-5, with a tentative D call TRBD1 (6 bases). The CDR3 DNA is TGTGCCAGCAGTGATCCCTTTGGACAGATGGAGACCCAGTACTTC. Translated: CASSDPFGQMETQYF.